The 25 T cell receptor beta chains given below trace back to one sample, sequenced in a study of post-analysis software for immune sequencing data. These receptors have no known antigen. Prepared libraries of TCR beta cDNA carried unique molecular identifiers. MiXCR, run by TCRdb on the PCR reads, gives a single entry per CDR3 protein. The sample lists approximately 400,000 distinct CDR3 sequences, approximately 33% occurring once. Overall study results and limits: Five or six TRBV segments, TRBV5-6, TRBV5-1 and TRBV20-1 among them, were found more frequent in patients than controls.

Material: blood. Receptors originate from a girl aged 10 to 17 with multiple sclerosis.

The chain combines TRBV29-1 with TRBJ1-1; D unclear. The CDR3 sequence is 12 residues long. The V gene lost 3 bases and the J gene lost 2 bases, with 7 bases spanning the gap. The germline gives CDR1 SQVTM, CDR2 ANQGSEA. The DNA of the CDR3 is TGCAGCGTTGACAGCATTAACACTGAAGCTTTCTTT. Residues: CSVDSINTEAFF.

V and J are TRBV5-6 and TRBJ2-3, with 10 bases lining up with TRBD2. Germline CDR1 and CDR2: SGHDT and YYEEEE. V was clipped by 0 bases and J by 5 bases; unmatched bases: 6. CDR3 length: 16 residues. CDR3: CASSLGLAGVVDTQYF. Written as DNA, the CDR3 is TGTGCCAGCAGCTTGGGGCTAGCGGGGGTTGTAGATACGCAGTATTTT.

This chain connects TRBV20-1 to TRBJ2-7, with D tentatively TRBD2 (5 bases). CDR3 length equals 10 residues. The V and J ends lost 3 bases and 5 bases respectively, with 5 bases between them. Germline assignment: CDR1 DFQATT and CDR2 SNEGSKA (reference sequence). The CDR3 spells CSASGDEQYF. The CDR3 nucleotides are TGCAGTGCTAGCGGGGACGAGCAGTACTTC.

The gene calls are TRBV7-9 and TRBJ2-7, with D unresolved. The tail of the sequence fits TRBJ2-5 better, so the J call may be wrong. The germline gives CDR1 SEHNR, CDR2 FQNEAQ (reference sequence). This CDR3 comprises 11 residues. The CDR3 here is CASTPQETQYF. For the CDR3, the DNA is TGTGCCAGCACCCCTCAGGAGACCCAGTACTTC.

The chain uses TRBV24-1 and TRBJ1-4; D call uncertain. The V gene's germline CDR1 is KGHDR and CDR2 SFDVKD. V was shortened by 4 bases and J by 2 bases, with 4 bases between the two germline ends. The CDR3 has 13 amino acids. The CDR3 spells CATSEGTNEKLFF. CDR3 coding DNA: TGTGCCACCAGTGAGGGGACTAATGAAAAACTGTTTTTT.

Only a few counts were recorded for this clonotype. This chain joins TRBV20-1 and TRBJ1-5; D may be TRBD1 (6 bases). Germline assignment: CDR1 DFQATT and CDR2 SNEGSKA (reference sequence). This CDR3 comprises 13 residues. CDR3 amino acids: CSAETGDNQPQHF. The CDR3 DNA is TGCAGCGCGGAGACAGGAGACAATCAGCCCCAGCATTTT.

This clonotype was seen a few times. The chain combines TRBV18 with TRBJ2-1, with 9 positions matching TRBD1. J gave up 0 bases and V 3 bases, and 3 bases lay outside the gene matches. Germline values: CDR1 KGHSH, CDR2 LQKENI. CDR3 length: 16 residues. DNA for the CDR3: TGTGCCAGCTCACCGACAGGGGGAGACTCCTACAATGAGCAGTTCTTC. The encoded protein is CASSPTGGDSYNEQFF.

This chain connects TRBV6-1 to TRBJ2-7; TRBD2 aligns across 9 bases. This CDR3 is 17 amino acids long. The V gene's germline CDR1 is MNHNS and CDR2 SASEGT. V trimming: 6 bases; J trimming: 2 bases; junction bases outside the gene matches: 14. In nucleotides, the CDR3 is TGTGCCAGCAGGCTATCAACGCTAGCGGGGCCAGCCTACGAGCAGTACTTC. This gives the protein CASRLSTLAGPAYEQYF.

There are a few counts of this clonotype. The rearrangement links TRBV3-1 to TRBJ2-7; 8 nucleotides agree with TRBD1. Germline trimming cut 0 bases from V and 3 bases from J; bases unmatched to any gene: 7. Germline values: CDR1 LGHDT, CDR2 YNNKEL (reference sequence). This CDR3 has 16 amino acids. The CDR3 reads CASSQDSDRAGYEQYF. DNA for the CDR3: TGTGCCAGCAGCCAAGATTCGGACAGGGCCGGCTACGAGCAGTACTTC.

The gene calls are TRBV12-3 or TRBV12-4 and TRBJ2-1, with a tentative D call TRBD1 (5 bases). The V end lost 3 bases, the J end lost 6 bases, and 12 bases lay between the germline ends. The CDR3 has 14 amino acids. CDR3 amino acids: CASSFQGSINEQFF. CDR3 nucleotides: TGTGCCAGCAGTTTCCAGGGATCAATCAATGAGCAGTTCTTC.

This chain uses TRBV2 with TRBJ1-6; D remains ambiguous. V lost 5 bases, J lost 8 bases, and 16 bases lay in between. Germline values: CDR1 SNHLY, CDR2 FYNNEI. This CDR3 spans 15 amino acids. CDR3 sequence reads: CASSPWSWWDSPLHF. The DNA for the CDR3 is TGTGCCAGCAGTCCATGGTCCTGGTGGGATTCACCCCTCCACTTT.

This clonotype occurred many times. The rearrangement joins TRBV7-2 to TRBJ2-5; 7 bases line up with TRBD2. V was pared by 2 bases and J by 3 bases, with 3 bases of the junction left unmatched. The CDR3 totals 14 residues. Germline-derived CDR1 and CDR2 are SGHTA and FQGNSA. The CDR3 bases are TGTGCCAGCAGCTTAAAAGCGGGAAAAGAGACCCAGTACTTC. It is translated as CASSLKAGKETQYF.

This clonotype was observed a handful of times. V is TRBV6-5 and J is TRBJ2-4; no definite D call. V was clipped by 1 base and J by 2 bases, with 9 bases between them. The V gene's germline CDR1 is MNHEY and CDR2 SVGAGI. CDR3 size: 15 residues. The CDR3, as DNA: TGTGCCAGCAGTTACTATAGCAGCACCAAAAACATTCAGTACTTC. This sequence encodes CASSYYSSTKNIQYF.

The chain couples TRBV4-1 to TRBJ2-1; either TRBD1 or TRBD2 may supply D (5 bases each). The V gene lost 0 bases and the J gene lost 8 bases, with 17 bases spanning the gap. The CDR3 sequence is 16 residues long. The germline V gene encodes CDR1 MGHRA and CDR2 YSYEKL. DNA for the CDR3: TGCGCCAGCAGCCAAGATCAGGTCAGGAGAGGGGATGAGCAGTTCTTC. Translated, it gives CASSQDQVRRGDEQFF.

This clonotype was picked up a small number of times. J is TRBJ1-2 and V is TRBV30, with TRBD1 matching 9 bases. The CDR3 sequence is 13 residues long. CDR1 GTSNPN and CDR2 SVGIG come from the germline V gene (reference sequence). V was clipped by 4 bases and J by 5 bases; unmatched bases: 5. DNA for the CDR3: TGTGCCTGGAACCCGGGACAGGGATATGGCTACACCTTC. It is translated as CAWNPGQGYGYTF. The entire variable domain, with the rest obtained from reference TRBV30 and TRBJ1-2, is as follows: SQTIHQWPATLVQPVGSPLSLECTVEGTSNPNLYWYRQAAGRGLQLLFYSVGIGQISSEVPQNLSASRPQDRQFILSSKKLLLSDSGFYLCAWNPGQGYGYTFGSGTRLTVV.

The chain uses TRBV7-9 and TRBJ2-3; 14 bases match TRBD2. The CDR3 loop spans 18 amino acids. Germline V CDR1 and CDR2: SEHNR, FQNEAQ (reference sequence). The V and J ends lost 2 bases and 2 bases, in that order; junction bases with no gene match: 6. In DNA form, the CDR3 reads TGTGCCAGCAGCTTACTCCGGACTAGCGGGGGGAACACAGATACGCAGTATTTT. The encoded protein is CASSLLRTSGGNTDTQYF.

The chain recombines TRBV20-1 with TRBJ2-1, with 8 bases that match TRBD1. CDR3 size: 14 residues. CDR1 and CDR2 from the germline V gene are DFQATT and SNEGSKA (reference sequence). V dropped 6 bases and J dropped 5; count of bases not matched to a gene: 9. CDR3 nucleotides: TGCAGTGCCCAGGACAGGGTGTTCCACAATGAGCAGTTCTTC. It translates to CSAQDRVFHNEQFF.

This chain uses TRBV3-1 with TRBJ2-1, with 8 bases aligning to TRBD2. Germline V gene sequence: CDR1 LGHDT, CDR2 YNNKEL (reference sequence). The V segment lost 2 bases and the J segment 5 bases; nucleotides outside the gene matches: 8. The CDR3 loop spans 16 amino acids. The CDR3 nucleotides are TGTGCCAGCAGCCAAATATACCGGGGGGGACACAATGAGCAGTTCTTC. It translates to CASSQIYRGGHNEQFF.

The chain uses TRBV6-2 or TRBV6-3 and TRBJ2-7, with 12 bases matching TRBD1. V dropped 6 bases and J dropped 5; count of bases not matched to a gene: 8. This CDR3 comprises 15 residues. CDR1 is MNHEY, CDR2 SVGEGT, per germline. CDR3 sequence: CASSPQGQGANEQYF. The CDR3 coding sequence is TGTGCCAGCAGCCCCCAGGGACAGGGGGCGAACGAGCAGTACTTC.

This clonotype was seen more than once but under ten times. The chain recombines TRBV6-2 or TRBV6-3 with TRBJ2-5; 7 bases are shared with TRBD1. From germline, CDR1 is MNHEY and CDR2 SVGEGT. CDR3 size: 16 residues. V was clipped by 6 bases and J by 2 bases; unmatched bases: 12. The CDR3 DNA reads TGTGCCAGCAGACACGACAGGGCAGAGGGGCAAGAGACCCAGTACTTC. Residues: CASRHDRAEGQETQYF.

This chain joins TRBV7-8 and TRBJ2-3; D is unresolved. Germline V gene data show CDR1 as SGHVS and CDR2 as FQNEAQ. This CDR3 is built from 13 residues. V lost 6 bases and J lost 11, with 18 bases in between. CDR3 nucleotides: TGTGCCAGCAGAGAAACGGCGACCTCGGGGCAGTATTTT. Translation: CASRETATSGQYF.

The rearrangement uses TRBV4-1 and TRBJ2-7; D is ambiguous. The CDR3 has 13 amino acids. V was cut by 1 base and J by 1 base, with 5 bases left in between. Germline V gene sequence: CDR1 MGHRA, CDR2 YSYEKL. For the CDR3, the DNA is TGCGCCAGCAGCCAAGCTAGTTCCTACGAGCAGTACTTC. It codes for CASSQASSYEQYF.

This clonotype was counted a few times. This rearrangement joins TRBV4-2 to TRBJ1-4; D may be TRBD1 (5 bases). Trimming pared 4 bases from V and 3 bases from J, leaving 15 bases between. The CDR3 is 16 amino acids. From germline, CDR1 is LGHNA and CDR2 YNFKEQ. CDR3 nucleotide sequence: TGTGCCAGCAGCCCGCGCGCGGGGGGGTCTAATGAAAAACTGTTTTTT. It specifies CASSPRAGGSNEKLFF.

This clonotype was counted a few times. The chain couples TRBV12-3 or TRBV12-4 to TRBJ1-2, with a weak D call TRBD1 (6 bases). V was shortened by 4 bases and J by 7 bases, with 16 bases between the two germline ends. The length of the CDR3 is 14 residues. CDR3 sequence: CASSSGQTWGGYTF. CDR3 nucleotide sequence: TGTGCCAGCAGTTCAGGACAGACCTGGGGTGGCTACACCTTC.

V and J are TRBV6-1 and TRBJ1-6; TRBD1 aligns across 7 bases. Germline V gene lookup returns CDR1 MNHNS and CDR2 SASEGT. The CDR3 totals 17 residues. V lost 10 bases and J lost 3; bases outside the gene matches: 15. Written as DNA, the CDR3 is TGTGCCACCCCGACAGGGTCGGGTGCCAACTATAATTCACCCCTCCACTTT. It yields the protein CATPTGSGANYNSPLHF.